This T cell receptor (beta chain) was sequenced during a study of Ad26.COV2.S vaccination and SARS-CoV-2 variants. Study details: Participants got Ad26.COV2.S intramuscularly, once or twice 56 days apart.

Some clones are missing from TCRdb's copy, which holds only in-frame ones; the method was immunoSEQ multiplex PCR. This sample has some 390,000 clones, with around nine tenths found just once. Noted treatment: 15 to 20 received Ad26.COV2.S at low or high dose, single or two shots; about five received placebo; per-sample allocation not given. It was on day 63 after the first vaccine or placebo injection that samples were taken. Donor was an adult aged 18-55 years in Boston. The CDR3 has 14 residues. CDR1 is SGDLS and CDR2 is YYNGEE in the germline V gene. With V trimmed by 3 bases and J by 6 bases, 3 bases remained unmatched.

The TCR originated in a person aged 18 to 59 who received the Ad26.COV2.S COVID-19 vaccine or a placebo. This sample comprised peripheral blood, obtained in a trial of Ad26.COV2.S vaccine versus placebo. The chain uses TRBV9 and TRBJ1-6; TRBD1 matches at 7 bases. CDR3 loop: CASSAGTANSPLHF. The CDR3 DNA follows: TGTGCCAGCAGCGCTGGGACAGCTAATTCACCCCTCCACTTT.